These 14 T cell receptor beta chains share one sample of origin, sequenced in a study of control samples from healthy donors and cancer patients. Produced via immunoSEQ multiplex PCR; TCRdb's table is partial and in-frame only. The top ten clones hold 2% to 2.5% of a sample with some 71,000 clones, about 90% of them seen once. The specimen was PBMCs. These receptor sequences come from a woman aged 50 to 60 with head and neck cancer.

The chain has TRBV19 and TRBJ1-5; D might be TRBD1 (5 bases). With 5 bases removed from V and 6 bases from J, the gap between germline ends came to 23 bases. The V gene's germline CDR1 is LNHDA and CDR2 SQIVND (reference sequence). The CDR3 spans 17 residues. The CDR3 bases are TGTGCCAGTAGTCGATGGCGAGGGGCGCTCGGTATTCAGCCCCAGCATTTT. Its translation: CASSRWRGALGIQPQHF.

V and J are TRBV11-1 and TRBJ2-5; 7 nucleotides match TRBD1. Germline V lookup: CDR1 SGHAT, CDR2 FQDESV (reference sequence). V shed 3 bases and J 5 bases; nucleotides not matched to a gene: 3. The CDR3 length is 13 residues. CDR3 DNA: TGTGCCAGCAGCTTCAGGGGGTGGGAGACCCAGTACTTC. This gives the protein CASSFRGWETQYF.

V and J are TRBV18 and TRBJ2-7; the D call may be TRBD1 or TRBD2 (5 bases each). Trimming removed 6 bases at V and 5 bases at J, with 17 bases between. The germline V gene encodes CDR1 KGHSH and CDR2 LQKENI. This CDR3 has 14 amino acids. CDR3 nucleotide sequence: TGTGCCAGCTCTTGGGACGGCCGGTCGGACGAGCAGTACTTC. Translation gives CASSWDGRSDEQYF.

The chain couples TRBV5-1 to TRBJ2-1; D call uncertain. The CDR3 has 16 amino acids. V gave up 5 bases and J gave up 0 bases, with 15 bases separating them. Germline CDR1 is SGHRS and CDR2 is YFSETQ. CDR3 coding DNA: TGCGCCAGCAGAGAGGACGGCGGAAGCTCCTACAATGAGCAGTTCTTC. It yields the protein CASREDGGSSYNEQFF. Drawing the rest from reference TRBV5-1 and TRBJ2-1, the complete variable domain is KAGVTQTPRYLIKTRGQQVTLSCSPISGHRSVSWYQQTPGQGLQFLFEYFSETQRNKGNFPGRFSGRQFSNSRSEMNVSTLELGDSALYLCASREDGGSSYNEQFFGPGTRLTVL.

The gene calls are TRBV9 and TRBJ1-2; no reliable D call. Germline loops: CDR1 SGDLS, CDR2 YYNGEE. Trimming stripped 0 bases from V and 4 bases from J, with 10 bases between. The CDR3 has 14 amino acids. In nucleotides, the CDR3 is TGTGCCAGCAGCGTAGACATTCGTGGCTATGGCTACACCTTC. Translating it yields CASSVDIRGYGYTF.

The V gene is TRBV9, the J gene TRBJ2-7; D gene ambiguous. The CDR3 totals 14 residues. Germline-derived CDR1 and CDR2 are SGDLS and YYNGEE. V was pared by 0 bases and J by 7 bases, with 14 bases between. The CDR3: CASSVAGNSGEQYF. DNA of the CDR3: TGTGCCAGCAGCGTAGCTGGGAATTCAGGAGAGCAGTACTTC.

This clone turned up a few times. V and J are TRBV2 and TRBJ1-6; the D is unclear. Germline V gene data show CDR1 as SNHLY and CDR2 as FYNNEI. Trimming took off 7 bases at V and 4 bases at J, with 8 bases between the two ends. This CDR3 has 13 amino acids. The CDR3 reads CASTPDYNSPLHF. In nucleotides, the CDR3 is TGTGCCAGCACCCCGGATTATAATTCACCCCTCCACTTT.

This sequence joins TRBV11-2 and TRBJ2-1, with 8 bases lining up with TRBD2. V was clipped by 2 bases and J by 14 bases; unmatched bases: 14. Germline V gene data show CDR1 as SGHAT and CDR2 as FQNNGV. The length of the CDR3 is 15 residues. In nucleotides, the CDR3 is TGTGCCAGCAGCTTAAAGGAACTAGCGGACCCAACGGAGTTCTTC. Translation: CASSLKELADPTEFF.

The genes are TRBV11-2 and TRBJ2-5; no clear D gene. V was trimmed by 1 base and J by 5 bases, leaving 5 bases between them. The CDR3 has 12 residues. Germline V lookup: CDR1 SGHAT, CDR2 FQNNGV. This CDR3 is CASSLAGETQYF. The CDR3 DNA sequence: TGTGCCAGCAGCTTAGCCGGGGAGACCCAGTACTTC.

The V gene is TRBV14, the J gene TRBJ1-6; TRBD1 might be the D (6 bases). V was clipped by 2 bases and J by 6 bases, with 14 bases between them. The germline V gene encodes CDR1 SGHDN and CDR2 FVKESK. The CDR3 runs to 16 residues. The CDR3 loop is CASSQLQGLANSPLHF. The CDR3 DNA reads as TGTGCCAGCAGCCAACTACAGGGCCTGGCTAATTCACCCCTCCACTTT.

The gene calls are TRBV7-2 and TRBJ2-1, with 7 nucleotides matching TRBD1. The CDR3 is 15 residues long. The V gene's germline CDR1 is SGHTA and CDR2 FQGNSA. J was trimmed by 7 bases and V by 1 base; bases with no gene match: 7. The CDR3: CASSLDIGTANEQFF. The CDR3 DNA reads as TGTGCCAGCAGCTTAGATATTGGGACAGCTAATGAGCAGTTCTTC.

The chain joins TRBV19 to TRBJ2-7, with D possibly TRBD1 on 6 matching bases. The germline CDR1 and CDR2 sequences are LNHDA and SQIVND (reference sequence). The CDR3 is 14 amino acids. Deletions cut 5 bases from V and 1 base from J, with 12 bases between. CDR3: CASSQGHASYEQYF. The DNA of the CDR3 is TGTGCCAGTAGTCAGGGACATGCATCCTACGAGCAGTACTTC.

The chain has TRBV15 and TRBJ2-1; 9 bases are a match to TRBD2. In germline, CDR1 is LNHNV, CDR2 YYDKDF (reference sequence). This CDR3 contains 15 residues. Trimming took 3 bases from V and 7 from J; bases not matched to a gene: 7. Here the CDR3 reads CATSSAGGGANEQFF. CDR3 DNA: TGTGCCACCAGCAGTGCCGGCGGGGGGGCAAATGAGCAGTTCTTC.

The chain recombines TRBV4-1 with TRBJ1-3, with TRBD1 identical over 7 bases. J lost 4 bases, V lost 8 bases, and 14 bases had no gene match. Germline V gene data show CDR1 as MGHRA and CDR2 as YSYEKL. This CDR3 is 16 amino acids long. The CDR3 sequence: CASGRTTGERGNTIYF. Here the CDR3 DNA reads TGCGCCAGCGGACGAACCACAGGGGAAAGAGGAAACACCATATATTTT.